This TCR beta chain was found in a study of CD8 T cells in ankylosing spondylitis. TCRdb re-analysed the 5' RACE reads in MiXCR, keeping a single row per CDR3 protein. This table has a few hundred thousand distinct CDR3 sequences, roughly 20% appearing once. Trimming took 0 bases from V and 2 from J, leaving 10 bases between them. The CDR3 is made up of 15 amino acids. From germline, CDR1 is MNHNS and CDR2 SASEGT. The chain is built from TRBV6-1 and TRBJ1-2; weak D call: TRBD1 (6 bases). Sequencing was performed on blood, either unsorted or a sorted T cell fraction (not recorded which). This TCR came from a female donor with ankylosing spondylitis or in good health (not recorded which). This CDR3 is CASSEASGANYGYTF. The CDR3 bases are TGTGCCAGCAGTGAAGCCTCAGGGGCGAACTATGGCTACACCTTC.